This T cell receptor (beta chain) was sequenced during a study of cytomegalovirus exposure and HLA in healthy donors. With regard to this clone: Its antigen is undetermined.

Sampled while nominally healthy, donors likely had unrecorded immune exposures. 13 Jbeta primers and 60 Vbeta primers were used for the PCR. Here immunoSEQ multiplex PCR was the method, and the copy in TCRdb shows in-frame clones only, minus some. The table has just over 80,000 clones, 78% seen once. Study results and caveats: An analysis done earlier found most TCR beta V segments productive about 87% or about 30% of the time.

The sample comprised PBMCs. The TCR sequence derives from a man between 18 and 35 years old in good health and CMV-seropositive.

This CDR3 reads CASSYLRRYSYGYTF. CDR3 DNA sequence: TGTGCCAGCAGTTATTTAAGGAGGTATAGCTATGGCTACACCTTC. J is TRBJ1-2 and V is TRBV6-5, with D unresolved. This CDR3 region has 15 residues. CDR1 is MNHEY, CDR2 SVGAGI, per germline. Trimming shortened V by 3 bases and J by 4 bases, and 15 bases separated the two germline ends.